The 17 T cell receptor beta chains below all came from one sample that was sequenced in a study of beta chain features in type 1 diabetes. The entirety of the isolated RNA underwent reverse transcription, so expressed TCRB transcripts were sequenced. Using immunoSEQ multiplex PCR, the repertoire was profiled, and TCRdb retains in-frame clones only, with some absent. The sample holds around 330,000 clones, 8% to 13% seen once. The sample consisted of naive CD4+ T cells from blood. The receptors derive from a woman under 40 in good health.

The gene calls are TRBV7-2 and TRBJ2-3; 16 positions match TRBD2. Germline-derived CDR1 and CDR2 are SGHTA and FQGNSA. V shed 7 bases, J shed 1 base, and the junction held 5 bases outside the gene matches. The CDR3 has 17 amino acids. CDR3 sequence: CASTGLAGGLRTDTQYF. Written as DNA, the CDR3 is TGTGCCAGCACGGGACTAGCGGGAGGGCTTCGCACAGATACGCAGTATTTT. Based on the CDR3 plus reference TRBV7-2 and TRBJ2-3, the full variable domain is GAGVSQSPSNKVTEKGKDVELRCDPISGHTALYWYRQSLGQGLEFLIYFQGNSAPDKSGLPSDRFSAERTGGSVSTLTIQRTQQEDSAVYLCASTGLAGGLRTDTQYFGPGTRLTVL.

CDR3: CASSPESSYNEQFF. In DNA, the CDR3 is TGCGCCAGCAGCCCCGAGAGCTCCTACAATGAGCAGTTCTTC. The rearrangement links TRBV5-1 to TRBJ2-1; the D is unclear. This CDR3 comprises 14 residues. Trimming left V 4 bases short and J 0 bases short, with 8 bases between. Germline V gene data show CDR1 as SGHRS and CDR2 as YFSETQ.

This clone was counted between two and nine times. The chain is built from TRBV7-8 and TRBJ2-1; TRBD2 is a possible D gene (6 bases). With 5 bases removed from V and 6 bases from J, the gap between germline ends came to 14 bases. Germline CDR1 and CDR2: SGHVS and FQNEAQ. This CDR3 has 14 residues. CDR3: CASSLVGGPNEQFF. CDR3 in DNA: TGTGCCAGCAGCCTAGTAGGAGGGCCCAATGAGCAGTTCTTC.

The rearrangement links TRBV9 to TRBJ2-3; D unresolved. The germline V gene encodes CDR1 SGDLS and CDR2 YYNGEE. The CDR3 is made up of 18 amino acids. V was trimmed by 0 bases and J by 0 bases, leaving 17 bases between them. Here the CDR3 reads CASSVGSGGSTSTDTQYF. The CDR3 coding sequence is TGTGCCAGCAGCGTAGGATCTGGCGGTTCGACTAGCACAGATACGCAGTATTTT.

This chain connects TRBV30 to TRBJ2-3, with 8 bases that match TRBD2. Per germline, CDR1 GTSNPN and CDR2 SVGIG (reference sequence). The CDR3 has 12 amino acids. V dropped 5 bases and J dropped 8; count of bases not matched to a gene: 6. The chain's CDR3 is CAWERTSSTQYF. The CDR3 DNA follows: TGTGCCTGGGAAAGGACTAGCTCTACGCAGTATTTT.

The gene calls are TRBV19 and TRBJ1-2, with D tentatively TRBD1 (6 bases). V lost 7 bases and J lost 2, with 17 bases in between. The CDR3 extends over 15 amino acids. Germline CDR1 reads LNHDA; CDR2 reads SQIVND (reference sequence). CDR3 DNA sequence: TGTGCCAGTATCTCTCCGGGGGGCGCAAACTATGGCTACACCTTC. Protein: CASISPGGANYGYTF. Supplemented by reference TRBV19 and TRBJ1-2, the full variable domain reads DGGITQSPKYLFRKEGQNVTLSCEQNLNHDAMYWYRQDPGQGLRLIYYSQIVNDFQKGDIAEGYSVSREKKESFPLTVTSAQKNPTAFYLCASISPGGANYGYTFGSGTRLTVV.

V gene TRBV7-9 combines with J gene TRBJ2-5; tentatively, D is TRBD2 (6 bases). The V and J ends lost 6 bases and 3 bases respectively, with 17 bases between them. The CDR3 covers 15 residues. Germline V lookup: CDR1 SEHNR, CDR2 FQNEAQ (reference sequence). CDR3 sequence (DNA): TGTGCCAGCAGGTTAAGCGGATCGGGGGAAGAGACCCAGTACTTC. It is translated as CASRLSGSGEETQYF.

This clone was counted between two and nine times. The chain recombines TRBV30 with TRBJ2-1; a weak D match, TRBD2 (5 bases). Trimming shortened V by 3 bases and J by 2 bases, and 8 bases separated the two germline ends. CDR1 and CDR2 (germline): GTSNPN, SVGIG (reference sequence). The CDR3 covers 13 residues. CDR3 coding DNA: TGTGCCTGGAGCCCCGGGGCCTACAATGAGCAGTTCTTC. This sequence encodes CAWSPGAYNEQFF.

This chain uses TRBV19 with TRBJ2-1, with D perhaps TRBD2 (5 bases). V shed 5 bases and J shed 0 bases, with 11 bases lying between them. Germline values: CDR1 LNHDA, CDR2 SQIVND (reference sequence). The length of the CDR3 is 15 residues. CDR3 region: CASSSQRSSYNEQFF. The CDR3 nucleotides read TGTGCCAGTAGTTCGCAGCGGAGCTCCTACAATGAGCAGTTCTTC.

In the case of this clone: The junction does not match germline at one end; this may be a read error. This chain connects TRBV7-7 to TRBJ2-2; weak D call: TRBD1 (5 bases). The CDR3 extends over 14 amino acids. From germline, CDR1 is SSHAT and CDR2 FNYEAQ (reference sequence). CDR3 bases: TGTGCTAGCAGCTTACAACAGGACACCGGGGAGCTGTTTTTT. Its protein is CASSLQQDTGELFF. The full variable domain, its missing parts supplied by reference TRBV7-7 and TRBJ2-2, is GAGVSQSPRYKVTKRGQDVTLRCDPISSHATLYWYQQALGQGPEFLTYFNYEAQPDKSGLPSDRFSAERPEGSISTLTIQRTEQRDSAMYRCASSLQQDTGELFFGEGSRLTVL.

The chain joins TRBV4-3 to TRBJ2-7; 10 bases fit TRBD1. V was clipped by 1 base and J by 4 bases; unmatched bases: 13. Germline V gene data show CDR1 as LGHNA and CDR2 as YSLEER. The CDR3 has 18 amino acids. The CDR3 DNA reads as TGCGCCAGCAGCCAAGTAGCTTATCCGGGACAGGGGTCGTACGAGCAGTACTTC. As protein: CASSQVAYPGQGSYEQYF.

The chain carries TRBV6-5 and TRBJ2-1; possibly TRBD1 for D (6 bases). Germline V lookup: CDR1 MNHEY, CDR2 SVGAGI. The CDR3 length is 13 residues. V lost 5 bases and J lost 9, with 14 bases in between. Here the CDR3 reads CASSLQGFGEQFF. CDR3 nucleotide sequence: TGTGCCAGCAGTCTTCAGGGGTTCGGTGAGCAGTTCTTC.

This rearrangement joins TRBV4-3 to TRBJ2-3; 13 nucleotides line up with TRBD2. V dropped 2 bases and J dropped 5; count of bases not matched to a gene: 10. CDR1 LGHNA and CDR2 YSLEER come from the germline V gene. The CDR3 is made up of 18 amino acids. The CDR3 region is CASSQKPPGLAGLDTQYF. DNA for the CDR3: TGCGCCAGCAGCCAAAAACCACCGGGACTAGCGGGATTAGATACGCAGTATTTT.

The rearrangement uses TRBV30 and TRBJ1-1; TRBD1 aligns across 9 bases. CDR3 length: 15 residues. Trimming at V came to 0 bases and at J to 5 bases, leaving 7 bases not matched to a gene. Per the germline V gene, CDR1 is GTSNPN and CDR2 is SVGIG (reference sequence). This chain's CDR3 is CAWSVPGTGMTEAFF. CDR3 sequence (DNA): TGTGCCTGGAGTGTACCTGGGACAGGGATGACTGAAGCTTTCTTT.

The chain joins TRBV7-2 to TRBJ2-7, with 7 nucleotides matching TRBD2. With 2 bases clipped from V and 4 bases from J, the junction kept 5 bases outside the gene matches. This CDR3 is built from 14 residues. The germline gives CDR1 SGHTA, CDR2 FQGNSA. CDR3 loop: CASSLSGRAYEQYF. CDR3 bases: TGTGCCAGCAGCTTAAGTGGGAGGGCATACGAGCAGTACTTC.

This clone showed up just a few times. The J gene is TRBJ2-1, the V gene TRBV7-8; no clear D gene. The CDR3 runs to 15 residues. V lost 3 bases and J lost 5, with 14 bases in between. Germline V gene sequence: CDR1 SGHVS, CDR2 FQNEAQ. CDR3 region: CASSFSILQDNEQFF. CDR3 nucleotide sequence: TGTGCCAGCAGCTTCAGTATCCTTCAAGACAATGAGCAGTTCTTC.

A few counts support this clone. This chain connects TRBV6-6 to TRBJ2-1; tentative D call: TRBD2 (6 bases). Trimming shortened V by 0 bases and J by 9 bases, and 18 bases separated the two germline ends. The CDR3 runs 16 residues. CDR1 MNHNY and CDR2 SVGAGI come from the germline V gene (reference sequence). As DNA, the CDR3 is TGTGCCAGCAGTTACTCGAAGTTGTCGGGGGAGGTTGAGCAGTTCTTC. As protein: CASSYSKLSGEVEQFF.